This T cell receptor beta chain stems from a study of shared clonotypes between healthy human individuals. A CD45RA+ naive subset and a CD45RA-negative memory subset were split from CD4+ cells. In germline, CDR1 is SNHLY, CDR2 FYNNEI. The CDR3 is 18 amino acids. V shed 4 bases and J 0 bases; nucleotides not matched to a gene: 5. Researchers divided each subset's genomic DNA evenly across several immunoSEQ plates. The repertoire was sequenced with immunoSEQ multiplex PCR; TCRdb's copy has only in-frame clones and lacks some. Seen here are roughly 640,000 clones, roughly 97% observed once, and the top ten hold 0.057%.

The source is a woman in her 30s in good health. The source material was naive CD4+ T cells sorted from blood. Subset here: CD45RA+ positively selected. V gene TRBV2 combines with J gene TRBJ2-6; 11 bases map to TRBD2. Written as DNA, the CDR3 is TGTGCCAGCAGTGGCCAACTAGCGGGGGTCTCTGGGGCCAACGTCCTGACTTTC. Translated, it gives CASSGQLAGVSGANVLTF.